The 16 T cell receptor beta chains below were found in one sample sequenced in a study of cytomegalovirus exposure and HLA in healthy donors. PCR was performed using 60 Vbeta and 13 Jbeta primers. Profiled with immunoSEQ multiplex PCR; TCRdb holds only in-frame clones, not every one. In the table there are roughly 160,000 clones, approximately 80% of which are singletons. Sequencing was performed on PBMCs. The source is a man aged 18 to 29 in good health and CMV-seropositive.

The DNA for the CDR3 is TGTGCCAGCAGGGAGTCTAGCGGGACTCCCTACGAGCAGTACTTC. Protein product: CASRESSGTPYEQYF. The chain recombines TRBV5-6 with TRBJ2-7; TRBD2 agrees at 9 bases. Germline lookup yields CDR1 SGHDT and CDR2 YYEEEE. CDR3 length: 15 residues. The ends lost 5 bases at V and 2 bases at J; junction bases unmatched: 8.

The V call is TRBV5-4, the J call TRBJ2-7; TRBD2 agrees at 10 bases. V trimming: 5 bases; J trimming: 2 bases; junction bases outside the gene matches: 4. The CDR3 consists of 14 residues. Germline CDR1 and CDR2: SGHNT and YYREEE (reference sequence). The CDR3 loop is CASSWTSGTYEQYF. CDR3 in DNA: TGTGCCAGCAGTTGGACTAGCGGAACCTACGAGCAGTACTTC.

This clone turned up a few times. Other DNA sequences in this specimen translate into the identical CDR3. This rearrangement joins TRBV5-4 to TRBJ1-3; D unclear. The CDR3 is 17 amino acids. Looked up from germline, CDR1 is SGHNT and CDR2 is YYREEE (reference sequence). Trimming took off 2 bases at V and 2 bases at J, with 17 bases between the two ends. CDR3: CASSFGGVGRTGNTIYF. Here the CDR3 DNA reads TGTGCCAGCAGCTTCGGAGGTGTGGGCCGAACTGGAAACACCATATATTTT.

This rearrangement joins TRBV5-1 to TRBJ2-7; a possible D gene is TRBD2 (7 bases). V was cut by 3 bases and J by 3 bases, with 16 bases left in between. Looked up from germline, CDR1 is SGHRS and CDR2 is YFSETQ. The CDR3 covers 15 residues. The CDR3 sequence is CASSSGGRGNYEQYF. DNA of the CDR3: TGCGCCAGCAGCTCCGGGGGGAGGGGGAACTACGAGCAGTACTTC.

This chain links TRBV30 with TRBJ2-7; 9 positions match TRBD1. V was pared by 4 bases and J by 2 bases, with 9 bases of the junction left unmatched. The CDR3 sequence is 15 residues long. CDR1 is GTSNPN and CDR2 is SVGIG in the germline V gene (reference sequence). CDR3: CAWIRPGQGPYEQYF. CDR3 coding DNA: TGTGCCTGGATACGCCCGGGACAGGGCCCCTACGAGCAGTACTTC.

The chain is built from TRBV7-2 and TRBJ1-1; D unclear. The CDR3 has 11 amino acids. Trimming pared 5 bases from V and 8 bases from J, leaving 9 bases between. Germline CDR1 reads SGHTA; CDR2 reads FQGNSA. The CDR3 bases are TGTGCCAGCAGCAAAGCCCTAGAAGCTTTCTTT. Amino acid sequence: CASSKALEAFF.

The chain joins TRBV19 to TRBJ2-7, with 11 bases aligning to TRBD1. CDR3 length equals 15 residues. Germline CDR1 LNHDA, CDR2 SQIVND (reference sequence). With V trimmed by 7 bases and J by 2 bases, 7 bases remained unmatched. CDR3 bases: TGTGCCAGTACCCCGGACAGGGGGCTTCCCTACGAGCAGTACTTC. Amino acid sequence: CASTPDRGLPYEQYF.

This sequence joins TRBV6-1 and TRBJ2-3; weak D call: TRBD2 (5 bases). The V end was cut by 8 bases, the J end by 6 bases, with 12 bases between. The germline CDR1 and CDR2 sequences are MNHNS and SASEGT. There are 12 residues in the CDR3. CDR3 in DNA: TGTGCCAGCCGGAGAGGGTCGGATACGCAGTATTTT. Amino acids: CASRRGSDTQYF.

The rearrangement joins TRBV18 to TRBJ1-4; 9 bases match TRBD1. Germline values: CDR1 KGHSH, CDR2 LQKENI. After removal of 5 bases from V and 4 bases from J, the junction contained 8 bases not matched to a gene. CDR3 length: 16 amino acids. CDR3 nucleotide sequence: TGTGCCAGCTCAACCCCCGGGACAGGGAATAATGAAAAACTGTTTTTT. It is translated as CASSTPGTGNNEKLFF.

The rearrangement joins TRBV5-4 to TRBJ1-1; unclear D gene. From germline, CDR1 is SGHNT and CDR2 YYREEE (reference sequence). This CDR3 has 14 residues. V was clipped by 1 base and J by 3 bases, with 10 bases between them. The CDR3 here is CASSLKRSDTEAFF. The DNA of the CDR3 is TGTGCCAGCAGCTTGAAGAGGTCGGACACTGAAGCTTTCTTT.

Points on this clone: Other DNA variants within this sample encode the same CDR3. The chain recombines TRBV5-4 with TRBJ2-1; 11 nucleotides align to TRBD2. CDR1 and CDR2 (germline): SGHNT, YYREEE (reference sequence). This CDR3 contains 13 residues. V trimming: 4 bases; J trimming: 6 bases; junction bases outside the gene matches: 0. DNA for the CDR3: TGTGCCAGCAGCCTAGCGGGAGGCAATGAGCAGTTCTTC. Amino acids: CASSLAGGNEQFF.

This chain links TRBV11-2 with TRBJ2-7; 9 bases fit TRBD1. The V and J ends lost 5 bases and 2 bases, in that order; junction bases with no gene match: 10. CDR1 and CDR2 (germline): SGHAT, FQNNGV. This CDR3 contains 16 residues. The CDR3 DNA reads TGTGCCAGCAGCCCTCTCCGCCGGGACAGGGCCTACGAGCAGTACTTC. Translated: CASSPLRRDRAYEQYF.

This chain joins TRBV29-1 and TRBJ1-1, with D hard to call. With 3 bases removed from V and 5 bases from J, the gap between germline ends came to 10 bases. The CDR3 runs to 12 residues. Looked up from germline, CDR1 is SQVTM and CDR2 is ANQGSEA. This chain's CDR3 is CSVEVQTTEAFF. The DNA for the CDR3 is TGCAGCGTTGAGGTCCAAACAACTGAAGCTTTCTTT. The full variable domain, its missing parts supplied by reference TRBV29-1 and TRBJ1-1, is SAVISQKPSRDICQRGTSLTIQCQVDSQVTMMFWYRQQPGQSLTLIATANQGSEATYESGFVIDKFPISRPNLTFSTLTVSNMSPEDSSIYLCSVEVQTTEAFFGQGTRLTVV.

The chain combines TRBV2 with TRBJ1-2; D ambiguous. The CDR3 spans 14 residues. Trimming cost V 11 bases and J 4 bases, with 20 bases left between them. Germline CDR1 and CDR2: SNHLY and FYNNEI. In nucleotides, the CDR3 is TGTGCCGGAACACAGACCCGGGAGGCCTATGGCTACACCTTC. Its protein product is CAGTQTREAYGYTF.

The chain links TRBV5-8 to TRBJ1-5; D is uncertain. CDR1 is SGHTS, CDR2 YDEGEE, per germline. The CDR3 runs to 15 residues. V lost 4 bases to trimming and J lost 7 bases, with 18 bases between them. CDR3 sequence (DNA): TGTGCCAGCAGCGGGAGGGTTGGGGTGGGCCAGCCCCAGCATTTT. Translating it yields CASSGRVGVGQPQHF.

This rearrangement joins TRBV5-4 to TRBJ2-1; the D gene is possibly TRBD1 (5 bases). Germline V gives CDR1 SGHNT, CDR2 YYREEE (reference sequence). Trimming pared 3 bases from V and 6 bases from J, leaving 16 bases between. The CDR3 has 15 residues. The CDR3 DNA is TGTGCCAGCAGCTACCCAGGGAACTCTCTCAATGAGCAGTTCTTC. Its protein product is CASSYPGNSLNEQFF.